A single sample gave rise to the 14 T cell receptor beta chains below, sequenced in a study of blood T cells in healthy people across ages. A second roughly 6 to 11 cycle PCR used barcoded and J-beta primers. TCRdb re-analysed the 5' RACE reads in MiXCR, keeping a single row per CDR3 protein. Of under 2 million distinct CDR3 sequences in the sample, about 35% were seen once. Sequencing was carried out using blood. The receptor source for this set is a woman in her thirties in good health.

V usage is TRBV11-1 and J usage is TRBJ1-2, with 7 bases matching TRBD1. The CDR3 length is 12 residues. V dropped 7 bases and J dropped 8; count of bases not matched to a gene: 7. The germline CDR1 and CDR2 sequences are SGHAT and FQDESV (reference sequence). DNA of the CDR3: TGTGCCAGCACCCAAGGGACAGTCGGCTACACCTTC. Amino acids: CASTQGTVGYTF.

V and J are TRBV11-3 and TRBJ2-1; maybe TRBD2 (6 bases). The CDR3 length is 16 residues. Deletions cut 5 bases from V and 1 base from J, with 15 bases between. Germline V gene data show CDR1 as SGHNT and CDR2 as YENEEA. For the CDR3, the DNA is TGTGCCAGCAGCCCCAGAGGGCTAGCGTCCTACAATGAGCAGTTCTTC. Its protein is CASSPRGLASYNEQFF.

This clonotype showed up just once. The genes are TRBV7-9 and TRBJ1-3; D ambiguous. Between the trimmed V and J ends, which lost 8 bases and 0 bases, there was a span of 8 bases. Germline CDR1 SEHNR, CDR2 FQNEAQ (reference sequence). The CDR3 covers 13 residues. CDR3 in DNA: TGTGCCAGCCAATTTAACTCTGGAAACACCATATATTTT. Its translation: CASQFNSGNTIYF.

Comments on this clonotype: The junction departs from germline at one end; a sequencing error may be responsible. CDR3 DNA: TGTGCGAGCAGCCAGTGGGGGGAATCTATATACTCCCCAGATACGCAGTATTTT. Protein: CASSQWGESIYSPDTQYF. V gene TRBV14 combines with J gene TRBJ2-3; maybe TRBD2 (6 bases). Germline V gene data show CDR1 as SGHDN and CDR2 as FVKESK. This CDR3 comprises 18 residues.

This rearrangement joins TRBV6-2 or TRBV6-3 to TRBJ2-1; TRBD2 matches at 10 bases. CDR1 is MNHEY and CDR2 is SVGEGT in the germline V gene. The CDR3 extends over 13 amino acids. V dropped 8 bases and J dropped 8; count of bases not matched to a gene: 6. The CDR3 sequence: CASHSGGTDEQFF. In DNA, the CDR3 is TGTGCCAGCCATAGCGGGGGGACAGATGAGCAGTTCTTC.

The table lists this clonotype with a few counts. The rearrangement uses TRBV28 and TRBJ1-4; perhaps TRBD1 as D (5 bases). The V gene's germline CDR1 is MDHEN and CDR2 SYDVKM. V was pared by 6 bases and J by 6 bases, with 20 bases between. This CDR3 comprises 16 residues. The CDR3 sequence is CASSTRDRDQYEKLFF. In DNA, the CDR3 is TGTGCCAGCAGCACACGAGACAGAGACCAGTATGAAAAACTGTTTTTT.

V gene TRBV29-1 combines with J gene TRBJ2-1, with D tentatively TRBD1 (5 bases). Germline V gives CDR1 SQVTM, CDR2 ANQGSEA. The CDR3 has 12 residues. V shed 7 bases and J shed 10 bases, with 17 bases lying between them. CDR3 residues: CSARRQCSEQFF. In nucleotides, the CDR3 is TGCAGCGCCCGGAGACAGTGCAGCGAGCAGTTCTTC.

The V and J genes are TRBV5-1 and TRBJ2-7; 8 bases map to TRBD2. The J call could be wrong; TRBJ2-5 is a better fit for the DNA end. The CDR3 contains 16 residues. Per the germline V gene, CDR1 is SGHRS and CDR2 is YFSETQ. CDR3 sequence reads: CASSGSLGRAGETQYF. The CDR3 DNA reads as TGCGCCAGCAGCGGATCTCTCGGGAGGGCCGGGGAGACCCAGTACTTC.

This clonotype was seen repeatedly, ten times or more. This rearrangement joins TRBV29-1 to TRBJ1-2; D not resolved. Trimming left V 2 bases short and J 4 bases short, with 14 bases between. The CDR3 contains 14 residues. Germline V gene lookup returns CDR1 SQVTM and CDR2 ANQGSEA. This chain's CDR3 is CSVEQDRLFYGYTF. DNA for the CDR3: TGCAGCGTTGAACAGGACCGTCTATTCTATGGCTACACCTTC.

The rearrangement uses TRBV2 and TRBJ2-4, with TRBD1 identical over 7 bases. V dropped 6 bases and J dropped 5; count of bases not matched to a gene: 10. The CDR3 is 15 residues long. Per germline, CDR1 SNHLY and CDR2 FYNNEI. As DNA, the CDR3 is TGTGCCAGCAGCGCCGGGACAGACTTCCAAAACATTCAGTACTTC. Translating gives CASSAGTDFQNIQYF.

The chain combines TRBV16 with TRBJ1-2; no clear D. The CDR3 totals 13 residues. Germline CDR1 and CDR2: KGHSY and FQNENV. V was clipped by 2 bases and J by 6 bases, with 10 bases between them. The DNA for the CDR3 is TGTGCCAGCAGCCAACGTACAGCCAATGGCTACACCTTC. Its protein is CASSQRTANGYTF.

The sample holds one count of this clonotype. This chain connects TRBV5-5 to TRBJ1-5; D ambiguous. Looked up from germline, CDR1 is SGHKS and CDR2 is YYEKEE (reference sequence). V gave up 4 bases and J gave up 0 bases, with 23 bases separating them. This CDR3 has 19 amino acids. The CDR3 DNA follows: TGTGCCAGCAGCCCCAGTCTCCGGACGGCGACTTATAGCAATCAGCCCCAGCATTTT. Its translation: CASSPSLRTATYSNQPQHF. Filled out from reference TRBV5-5 and TRBJ1-5, the complete variable domain reads DAGVTQSPTHLIKTRGQQVTLRCSPISGHKSVSWYQQVLGQGPQFIFQYYEKEERGRGNFPDRFSARQFPNYSSELNVNALLLGDSALYLCASSPSLRTATYSNQPQHFGDGTRLSIL.

This clonotype appeared a few times. This sequence joins TRBV20-1 and TRBJ2-7, with D maybe TRBD2 (6 bases). CDR3 length equals 15 residues. CDR1 is DFQATT and CDR2 is SNEGSKA in the germline V gene (reference sequence). Trimming pared 4 bases from V and 1 base from J, leaving 17 bases between. This chain's CDR3 is CSAIPADRGSYEQYF. The CDR3 DNA sequence: TGCAGTGCTATCCCGGCAGATCGGGGGTCCTACGAGCAGTACTTC.

The J gene is TRBJ1-2, the V gene TRBV28, with D possibly matching TRBD1 (6 bases). The CDR3 spans 15 residues. CDR1 and CDR2 (germline): MDHEN, SYDVKM. Trimming pared 1 base from V and 8 bases from J, leaving 17 bases between. The CDR3 region has the DNA TGTGCCAGCAGTTTATCCCCAACAGGGAAAATGGGCTACACCTTC. Translated: CASSLSPTGKMGYTF.